This entry lists 30 T cell receptor beta chains sequenced from one sample in a study of blood T cell repertoires in COVID-19. Using immunoSEQ multiplex PCR, the repertoire was profiled, and TCRdb retains in-frame clones only, with some absent. The table has more than 110,000 clones, 88% seen once. Sequenced material: peripheral blood. These receptors were collected from a man aged 50-59 years with active or convalescent COVID-19.

This clone was picked up one time. The V and J genes are TRBV21-1 and TRBJ2-2; TRBD2 is taken as the D call from the table, unchecked against the DNA. TRBV21-1 is assigned pseudogene status. CDR3 size: 18 residues. CDR3 residues: CASSKETSPSFNTGELFF. CDR3 nucleotide sequence: TGTGCCAGCAGCAAAGAGACTAGCCCCTCATTTAACACCGGGGAGCTGTTTTTT.

The V call is TRBV11-2, the J call TRBJ1-4; 12 bases are shared with TRBD1. The germline V gene encodes CDR1 SGHAT and CDR2 FQNNGV. The V and J ends lost 0 bases and 8 bases, in that order; junction bases with no gene match: 7. This CDR3 contains 17 residues. The CDR3 sequence is CASSLDRDRGRREKLFF. CDR3 bases: TGTGCCAGCAGCTTAGATCGGGACAGGGGGCGCCGGGAAAAACTGTTTTTT. The variable domain in full, completed from reference TRBV11-2 and TRBJ1-4, reads EAGVAQSPRYKIIEKRQSVAFWCNPISGHATLYWYQQILGQGPKLLIQFQNNGVVDDSQLPKDRFSAERLKGVDSTLKIQPAKLEDSAVYLCASSLDRDRGRREKLFFGSGTQLSVL.

This chain connects TRBV10-3 to TRBJ1-1; D gene uncertain. Deletions cut 0 bases from V and 0 bases from J, with 8 bases between. This CDR3 spans 15 amino acids. Per the germline V gene, CDR1 is ENHRY and CDR2 is SYGVKD. CDR3 region: CAISESQDLNTEAFF. CDR3 DNA: TGTGCCATCAGTGAGTCCCAGGATCTGAACACTGAAGCTTTCTTT.

This chain uses TRBV28 with TRBJ1-4; 7 bases agree with TRBD1. Unmatched junction bases numbered 9, after V lost 7 bases and J lost 4 bases. The CDR3 spans 15 residues. The germline gives CDR1 MDHEN, CDR2 SYDVKM. The CDR3 bases are TGTGCCAGCAAAACCTCGGGACAGTTTAATGAAAAACTGTTTTTT. It codes for CASKTSGQFNEKLFF.

The chain uses TRBV27 and TRBJ1-5; unclear D gene. The CDR3 is made up of 13 amino acids. V was trimmed by 6 bases and J by 1 base, leaving 7 bases between them. CDR1 MNHEY and CDR2 SMNVEV come from the germline V gene (reference sequence). As DNA, the CDR3 is TGTGCCAGCAGGGGCGCAAGCAATCAGCCCCAGCATTTT. This gives the protein CASRGASNQPQHF.

This clone was detected once. The V call is TRBV10-3, the J call TRBJ1-3; D is perhaps TRBD1 (6 bases). This CDR3 comprises 15 residues. Trimming removed 6 bases from V and 3 bases from J, with 15 bases in between. Germline V gives CDR1 ENHRY, CDR2 SYGVKD. The CDR3 protein is CAIRGQGLGGNTIYF. DNA of the CDR3: TGTGCCATCAGGGGGCAGGGGCTTGGTGGAAACACCATATATTTT.

The V and J genes are TRBV5-1 and TRBJ2-7, with 10 bases aligning to TRBD2. J gave up 0 bases and V 0 bases, and 3 bases lay outside the gene matches. The CDR3 is made up of 16 amino acids. Per the germline V gene, CDR1 is SGHRS and CDR2 is YFSETQ. The CDR3 DNA reads TGCGCCAGCAGCTTGGCCTCTAGCGGGAGCTCCTACGAGCAGTACTTC. It yields the protein CASSLASSGSSYEQYF. Filled out from reference TRBV5-1 and TRBJ2-7, the complete variable domain reads KAGVTQTPRYLIKTRGQQVTLSCSPISGHRSVSWYQQTPGQGLQFLFEYFSETQRNKGNFPGRFSGRQFSNSRSEMNVSTLELGDSALYLCASSLASSGSSYEQYFGPGTRLTVT.

The gene calls are TRBV12-5 and TRBJ2-3; 7 bases align to TRBD2. CDR3 length: 12 amino acids. CDR1 is LGHNT and CDR2 is FRNRAP in the germline V gene. With 7 bases clipped from V and 6 bases from J, the junction kept 4 bases outside the gene matches. As DNA, the CDR3 is TGTGCTAGTGCCCTGGGGGGGGATACGCAGTATTTT. Its translation: CASALGGDTQYF.

The table lists this clone with a count of one. This chain uses TRBV29-1 with TRBJ2-7; 9 bases map to TRBD2. Losses at the gene ends were 5 bases for V and 3 bases for J; bases not matched to a gene: 5. The CDR3 has 13 residues. The germline V gene has CDR1 SQVTM and CDR2 ANQGSEA. CDR3 sequence: CSVTLAGRYEQYF. The CDR3 coding sequence is TGCAGCGTTACTCTAGCGGGACGCTACGAGCAGTACTTC.

The chain couples TRBV19 to TRBJ2-3; 7 bases agree with TRBD2. The germline gives CDR1 LNHDA, CDR2 SQIVND (reference sequence). Losses at the gene ends were 6 bases for V and 5 bases for J; bases not matched to a gene: 14. The CDR3 contains 16 residues. The DNA for the CDR3 is TGTGCCAGTAGGTCCCGACTAGCCCACGAACTAGATACGCAGTATTTT. Translated, it gives CASRSRLAHELDTQYF.

The gene calls are TRBV14 and TRBJ2-2, with D maybe TRBD2 (5 bases). V shed 0 bases and J shed 5 bases, with 16 bases lying between them. Germline CDR1 SGHDN, CDR2 FVKESK. This CDR3 has 17 residues. DNA of the CDR3: TGTGCCAGCAGCCAAGATAAAGGAGGCGTGGGTACCGGGGAGCTGTTTTTT. Translated: CASSQDKGGVGTGELFF.

The chain is built from TRBV28 and TRBJ1-4; D may be TRBD1 (5 bases). The germline V gene encodes CDR1 MDHEN and CDR2 SYDVKM. The CDR3 runs to 14 residues. The V and J ends lost 4 bases and 8 bases respectively, with 14 bases between them. Written as DNA, the CDR3 is TGTGCCAGCAGTTCCTGGGGCCTTGGGGAAAAACTGTTTTTT. Translating gives CASSSWGLGEKLFF.

This chain links TRBV11-2 with TRBJ1-3; 8 bases line up with TRBD1. Unmatched junction bases numbered 11, after V lost 4 bases and J lost 0 bases. Per germline, CDR1 SGHAT and CDR2 FQNNGV. This CDR3 is built from 18 residues. In DNA form, the CDR3 reads TGTGCCAGCAGCTCCCGGGCGACAGGGGCCTTCTCTGGAAACACCATATATTTT. This encodes CASSSRATGAFSGNTIYF.

This clone was seen a handful of times. V gene TRBV7-3 combines with J gene TRBJ2-2, with a weak D call TRBD1 (5 bases). V was cut by 0 bases and J by 6 bases, with 14 bases left in between. This CDR3 contains 16 residues. In germline, CDR1 is SGHTA, CDR2 FQGTGA. The CDR3 DNA is TGTGCCAGCAGCTTAACTAGGCAGGGAATGGCCGGGGAGCTGTTTTTT. This codes for CASSLTRQGMAGELFF. Drawing the rest from reference TRBV7-3 and TRBJ2-2, the complete variable domain is GAGVSQTPSNKVTEKGKYVELRCDPISGHTALYWYRQSLGQGPEFLIYFQGTGAADDSGLPNDRFFAVRPEGSVSTLKIQRTERGDSAVYLCASSLTRQGMAGELFFGEGSRLTVL.

V is TRBV4-1 and J is TRBJ1-4; D is ambiguous. V was trimmed by 6 bases and J by 3 bases, leaving 14 bases between them. Germline V gene lookup returns CDR1 MGHRA and CDR2 YSYEKL. The CDR3 contains 15 residues. CDR3 sequence reads: CASSDPGISNEKLFF. The CDR3 coding sequence is TGCGCCAGCAGTGATCCGGGGATATCTAATGAAAAACTGTTTTTT.

The genes are TRBV10-3 and TRBJ2-7; a possible D gene is TRBD2 (6 bases). This CDR3 is built from 14 residues. The germline CDR1 and CDR2 sequences are ENHRY and SYGVKD. Trimming left V 10 bases short and J 2 bases short, with 18 bases between. The CDR3 DNA reads TGTGCCACGCGATTACTAGCTGACACCTACGAGCAGTACTTC. It yields the protein CATRLLADTYEQYF.

The CDR3 reads CASSERGGHGYTF. CDR3 sequence (DNA): TGCGCCAGCAGCGAACGAGGGGGACACGGCTACACCTTC. The chain uses TRBV5-1 and TRBJ1-2, with D possibly being TRBD1 (6 bases). Germline assignment: CDR1 SGHRS and CDR2 YFSETQ. V lost 4 bases to trimming and J lost 8 bases, with 15 bases between them. The length of the CDR3 is 13 residues.

The rearrangement uses TRBV19 and TRBJ2-5; 8 positions agree with TRBD2. From germline, CDR1 is LNHDA and CDR2 SQIVND (reference sequence). After removal of 5 bases from V and 3 bases from J, the junction contained 8 bases not matched to a gene. This CDR3 contains 15 residues. The DNA for the CDR3 is TGTGCCAGTAGTGATGCCGGGACTAGTAAAGAGACCCAGTACTTC. Residues: CASSDAGTSKETQYF.

V usage is TRBV6-5 and J usage is TRBJ1-2; D perhaps matches TRBD1 (6 bases). CDR3 length equals 15 residues. V lost 6 bases and J lost 0, with 14 bases in between. Germline V gene lookup returns CDR1 MNHEY and CDR2 SVGAGI. In nucleotides, the CDR3 is TGTGCCAGCAGCCGAACAGGGAGTGCTAACTATGGCTACACCTTC. Translation: CASSRTGSANYGYTF.

The V call is TRBV4-2, the J call TRBJ2-5, with TRBD2 identical over 8 bases. Trimming removed 4 bases from V and 7 bases from J; junction bases left unmatched: 8. Germline-derived CDR1 and CDR2 are LGHNA and YNFKEQ. There are 14 residues in the CDR3. The CDR3 bases are TGTGCCAGCAGCCTCGGGACTAGGGTATCGACCCAGTACTTC. It yields the protein CASSLGTRVSTQYF.

The genes are TRBV5-8 and TRBJ2-3; D ambiguous. V shed 2 bases and J shed 6 bases, with 13 bases lying between them. CDR1 and CDR2 from the germline V gene are SGHTS and YDEGEE. This CDR3 is built from 14 residues. This CDR3 is CASSLETPRDTQYF. The DNA for the CDR3 is TGTGCCAGCAGCTTAGAGACTCCCCGGGATACGCAGTATTTT. Supplemented by reference TRBV5-8 and TRBJ2-3, the full variable domain reads EAGVTQSPTHLIKTRGQQATLRCSPISGHTSVYWYQQALGLGLQFLLWYDEGEERNRGNFPPRFSGRQFPNYSSELNVNALELEDSALYLCASSLETPRDTQYFGPGTRLTVL.

This clone was seen only once. V and J are TRBV28 and TRBJ2-1; TRBD2 aligns across 7 bases. In germline, CDR1 is MDHEN, CDR2 SYDVKM. V gave up 5 bases and J gave up 1 base; unmatched junction bases: 11. The CDR3 spans 17 residues. In DNA, the CDR3 is TGTGCCAGCAGTCCCCCTGCGGGAGCGGGGTCCTACAATGAGCAGTTCTTC. As protein: CASSPPAGAGSYNEQFF.

CDR3 DNA sequence: TGCGCCAGCAGCTTGGTACCGACACAGGGGAGCTCCTACGAGCAGTACTTC. It yields the protein CASSLVPTQGSSYEQYF. This chain uses TRBV5-1 with TRBJ2-7, with 7 bases fitting TRBD1. Germline V gene lookup returns CDR1 SGHRS and CDR2 YFSETQ. This CDR3 has 17 residues. V trimming: 0 bases; J trimming: 0 bases; junction bases outside the gene matches: 9.

This chain connects TRBV5-6 to TRBJ1-4; perhaps TRBD1 as D (6 bases). CDR3 length: 15 amino acids. Trimming took off 4 bases at V and 4 bases at J, with 14 bases between the two ends. Germline V gene data show CDR1 as SGHDT and CDR2 as YYEEEE. The CDR3 spells CASSPGQRVNEKLFF. The CDR3 coding sequence is TGTGCCAGCAGCCCCGGACAGAGGGTTAATGAAAAACTGTTTTTT.

J is TRBJ2-2 and V is TRBV7-2; TRBD2 aligns across 8 bases. The V and J ends lost 3 bases and 5 bases, in that order; junction bases with no gene match: 2. This CDR3 contains 14 residues. Looked up from germline, CDR1 is SGHTA and CDR2 is FQGNSA. In DNA, the CDR3 is TGTGCCAGCAGCTTTCGGGGGGGGACCGGGGAGCTGTTTTTT. This encodes CASSFRGGTGELFF.

The chain has TRBV15 and TRBJ1-6; 7 nucleotides match TRBD1. This CDR3 has 15 residues. The V segment lost 3 bases and the J segment 5 bases; nucleotides outside the gene matches: 4. The germline V gene has CDR1 LNHNV and CDR2 YYDKDF (reference sequence). CDR3 sequence (DNA): TGTGCCACCAGCAGGCAGGGGGTTGATAATTCACCCCTCCACTTT. Translated, it gives CATSRQGVDNSPLHF.

The genes are TRBV7-2 and TRBJ2-7; D might be TRBD1 (6 bases). The CDR3 sequence is 13 residues long. CDR1 and CDR2 from the germline V gene are SGHTA and FQGNSA. Trimming stripped 9 bases from V and 2 bases from J, with 14 bases between. CDR3 in DNA: TGTGCCAGGGGATACAGGGCGGCCTACGAGCAGTACTTC. It translates to CARGYRAAYEQYF.

J is TRBJ2-2 and V is TRBV27; D perhaps matches TRBD1 (6 bases). The germline V gene encodes CDR1 MNHEY and CDR2 SMNVEV (reference sequence). V lost 2 bases and J lost 3, with 7 bases in between. The CDR3 totals 14 residues. The DNA of the CDR3 is TGTGCCAGCAGTTTAGGACAGCACACCGGGGAGCTGTTTTTT. Protein product: CASSLGQHTGELFF.

J is TRBJ1-6 and V is TRBV28, with no clear D. This CDR3 region has 15 residues. Germline loops: CDR1 MDHEN, CDR2 SYDVKM. Between the trimmed V and J ends, which lost 6 bases and 7 bases, there was a span of 16 bases. The chain's CDR3 is CASRILRAGNSPLHF. Here the CDR3 DNA reads TGTGCCAGCAGGATCCTCCGGGCGGGAAATTCACCCCTCCACTTT.

This rearrangement joins TRBV2 to TRBJ2-7, with TRBD2 matching over 9 bases. J gave up 2 bases and V 10 bases, and 6 bases lay outside the gene matches. This CDR3 is built from 13 residues. Germline V gives CDR1 SNHLY, CDR2 FYNNEI. In DNA form, the CDR3 reads TGTGCCACCCGGTTAGCGGGGGCCTACGAGCAGTACTTC. Protein sequence: CATRLAGAYEQYF. The full variable domain, with the rest looked up from reference TRBV2 and TRBJ2-7, is EPEVTQTPSHQVTQMGQEVILRCVPISNHLYFYWYRQILGQKVEFLVSFYNNEISEKSEIFDDQFSVERPDGSNFTLKIRSTKLEDSAMYFCATRLAGAYEQYFGPGTRLTVT.